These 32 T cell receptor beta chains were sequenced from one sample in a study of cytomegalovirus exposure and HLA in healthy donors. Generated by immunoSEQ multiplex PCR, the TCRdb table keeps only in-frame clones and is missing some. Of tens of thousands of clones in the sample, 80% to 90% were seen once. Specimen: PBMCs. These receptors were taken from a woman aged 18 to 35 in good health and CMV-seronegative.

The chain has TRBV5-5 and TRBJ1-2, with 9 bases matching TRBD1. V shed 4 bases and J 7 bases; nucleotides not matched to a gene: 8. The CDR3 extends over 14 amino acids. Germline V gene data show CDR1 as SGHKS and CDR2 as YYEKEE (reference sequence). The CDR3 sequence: CASSLGQGLGGYTF. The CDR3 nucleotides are TGTGCCAGCAGCCTGGGACAGGGCTTGGGTGGCTACACCTTC.

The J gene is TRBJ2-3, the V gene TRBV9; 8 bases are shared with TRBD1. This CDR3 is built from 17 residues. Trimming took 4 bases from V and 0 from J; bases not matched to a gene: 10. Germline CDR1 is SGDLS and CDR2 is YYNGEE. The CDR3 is CASSPQGDRISTDTQYF. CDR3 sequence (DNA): TGTGCCAGCAGCCCTCAGGGGGACAGGATTAGCACAGATACGCAGTATTTT.

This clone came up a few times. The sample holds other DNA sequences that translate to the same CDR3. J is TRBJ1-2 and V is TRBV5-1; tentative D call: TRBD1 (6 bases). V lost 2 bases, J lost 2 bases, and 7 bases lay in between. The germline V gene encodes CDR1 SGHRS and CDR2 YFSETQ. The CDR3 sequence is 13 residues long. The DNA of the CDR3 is TGCGCCAGCAGCTTACAGGGAAACTATGGCTACACCTTC. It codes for CASSLQGNYGYTF.

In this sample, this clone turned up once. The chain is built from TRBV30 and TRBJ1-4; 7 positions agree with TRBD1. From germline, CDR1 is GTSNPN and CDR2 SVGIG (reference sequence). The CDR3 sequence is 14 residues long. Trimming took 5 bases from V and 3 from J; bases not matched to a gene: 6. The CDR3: CAWDRDSPNEKLFF. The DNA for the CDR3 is TGTGCCTGGGATCGGGACAGCCCTAATGAAAAACTGTTTTTT. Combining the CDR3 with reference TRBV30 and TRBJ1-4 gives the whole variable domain SQTIHQWPATLVQPVGSPLSLECTVEGTSNPNLYWYRQAAGRGLQLLFYSVGIGQISSEVPQNLSASRPQDRQFILSSKKLLLSDSGFYLCAWDRDSPNEKLFFGSGTQLSVL.

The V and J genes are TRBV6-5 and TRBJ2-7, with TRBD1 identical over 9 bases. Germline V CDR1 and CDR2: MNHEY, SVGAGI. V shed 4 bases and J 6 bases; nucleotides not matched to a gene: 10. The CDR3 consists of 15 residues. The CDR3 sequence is CASSFPRDREGEQYF. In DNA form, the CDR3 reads TGTGCCAGCAGTTTCCCCCGGGACAGGGAAGGCGAGCAGTACTTC.

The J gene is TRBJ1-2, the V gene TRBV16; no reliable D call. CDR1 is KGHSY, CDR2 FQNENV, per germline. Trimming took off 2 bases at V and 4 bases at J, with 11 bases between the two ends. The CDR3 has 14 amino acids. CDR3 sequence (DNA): TGTGCCAGCAGCCAAAGTCGCGGATTCTATGGCTACACCTTC. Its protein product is CASSQSRGFYGYTF.

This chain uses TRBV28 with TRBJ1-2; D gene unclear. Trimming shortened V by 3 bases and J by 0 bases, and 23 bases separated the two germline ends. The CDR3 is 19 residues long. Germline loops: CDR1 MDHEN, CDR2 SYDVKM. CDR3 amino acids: CASSFGRRGGPLANYGYTF. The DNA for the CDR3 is TGTGCCAGCAGTTTCGGTCGGCGGGGAGGACCTTTAGCTAACTATGGCTACACCTTC.

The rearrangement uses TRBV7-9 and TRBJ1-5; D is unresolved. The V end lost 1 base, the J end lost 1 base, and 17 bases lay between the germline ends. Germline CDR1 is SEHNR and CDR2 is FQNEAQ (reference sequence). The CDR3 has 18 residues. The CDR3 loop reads CASSLVAGSVTSNQPQHF. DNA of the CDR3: TGTGCCAGCAGCTTAGTAGCCGGGTCCGTGACCAGCAATCAGCCCCAGCATTTT.

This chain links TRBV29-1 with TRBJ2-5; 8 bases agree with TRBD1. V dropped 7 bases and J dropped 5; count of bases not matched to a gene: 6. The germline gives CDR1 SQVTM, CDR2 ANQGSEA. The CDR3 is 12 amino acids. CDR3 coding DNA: TGCAGCGCCAAGACAGGGGTGGAGACCCAGTACTTC. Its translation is CSAKTGVETQYF.

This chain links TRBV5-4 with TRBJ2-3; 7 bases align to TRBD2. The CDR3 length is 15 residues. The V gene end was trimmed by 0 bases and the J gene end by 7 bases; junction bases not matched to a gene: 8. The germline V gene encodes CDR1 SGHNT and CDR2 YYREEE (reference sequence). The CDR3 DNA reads TGTGCCAGCAGCTTGGGAGGACTAGGCTCGAATACGCAGTATTTT. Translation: CASSLGGLGSNTQYF.

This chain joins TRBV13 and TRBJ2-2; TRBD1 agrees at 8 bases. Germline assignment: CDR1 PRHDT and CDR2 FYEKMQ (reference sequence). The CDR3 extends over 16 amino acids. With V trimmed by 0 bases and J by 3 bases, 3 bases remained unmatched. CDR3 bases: TGTGCCAGCAGCTTAGGGACAGGGGACCACACCGGGGAGCTGTTTTTT. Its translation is CASSLGTGDHTGELFF.

CDR3 protein: CASSPVGPMNTEAFF. The CDR3, as DNA: TGTGCCAGCAGTCCCGTGGGGCCTATGAACACTGAAGCTTTCTTT. The chain couples TRBV6-5 to TRBJ1-1, with D perhaps matching TRBD1 (5 bases). The CDR3 loop spans 15 amino acids. Germline V CDR1 and CDR2: MNHEY, SVGAGI. Trimming removed 5 bases at V and 0 bases at J, with 13 bases between.

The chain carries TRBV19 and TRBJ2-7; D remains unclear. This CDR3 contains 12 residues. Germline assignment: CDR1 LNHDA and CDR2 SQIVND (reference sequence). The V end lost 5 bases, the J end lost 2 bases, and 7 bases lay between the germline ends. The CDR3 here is CASSRQAYEQYF. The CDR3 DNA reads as TGTGCCAGTAGTCGTCAGGCCTACGAGCAGTACTTC.

The chain's CDR3 is CASSRQASYGYTF. CDR3 DNA: TGTGCCAGCAGCAGACAGGCATCGTATGGCTACACCTTC. V gene TRBV6-1 combines with J gene TRBJ1-2; a possible D gene is TRBD1 (6 bases). Trimming removed 6 bases from V and 5 bases from J, with 13 bases in between. The CDR3 spans 13 residues. Germline CDR1 reads MNHNS; CDR2 reads SASEGT.

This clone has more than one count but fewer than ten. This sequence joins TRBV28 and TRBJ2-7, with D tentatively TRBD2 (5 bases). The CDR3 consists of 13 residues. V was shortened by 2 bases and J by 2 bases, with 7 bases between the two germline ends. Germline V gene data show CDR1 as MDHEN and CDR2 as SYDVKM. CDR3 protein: CASSLGRPYEQYF. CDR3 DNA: TGTGCCAGCAGTTTAGGGAGACCCTACGAGCAGTACTTC.

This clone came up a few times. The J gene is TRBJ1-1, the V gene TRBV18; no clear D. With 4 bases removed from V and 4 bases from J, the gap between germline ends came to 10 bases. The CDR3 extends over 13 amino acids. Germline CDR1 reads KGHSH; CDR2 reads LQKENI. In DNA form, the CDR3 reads TGTGCCAGCTCACTTCCCTCCGGCACTGAAGCTTTCTTT. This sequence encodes CASSLPSGTEAFF.

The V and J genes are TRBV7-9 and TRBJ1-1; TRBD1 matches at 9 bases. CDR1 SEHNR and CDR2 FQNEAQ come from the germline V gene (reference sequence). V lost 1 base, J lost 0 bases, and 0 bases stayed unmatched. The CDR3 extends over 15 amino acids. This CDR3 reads CASSLGQGVNTEAFF. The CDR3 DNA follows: TGTGCCAGCAGCTTAGGACAGGGGGTGAACACTGAAGCTTTCTTT.

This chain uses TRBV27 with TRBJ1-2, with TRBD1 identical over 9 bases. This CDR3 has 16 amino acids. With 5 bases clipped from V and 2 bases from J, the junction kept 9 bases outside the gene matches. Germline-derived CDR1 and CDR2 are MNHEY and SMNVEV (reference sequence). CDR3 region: CASSHSPGQGNYGYTF. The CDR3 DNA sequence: TGTGCCAGCAGTCATTCCCCGGGACAGGGAAACTATGGCTACACCTTC.

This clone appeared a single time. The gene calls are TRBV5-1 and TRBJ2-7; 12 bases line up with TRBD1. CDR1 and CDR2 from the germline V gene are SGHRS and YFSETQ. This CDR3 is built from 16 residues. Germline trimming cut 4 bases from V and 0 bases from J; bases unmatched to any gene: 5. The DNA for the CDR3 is TGCGCCAGCAGCCGGCAGGGACAGGGGGCCTCCTACGAGCAGTACTTC. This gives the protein CASSRQGQGASYEQYF.

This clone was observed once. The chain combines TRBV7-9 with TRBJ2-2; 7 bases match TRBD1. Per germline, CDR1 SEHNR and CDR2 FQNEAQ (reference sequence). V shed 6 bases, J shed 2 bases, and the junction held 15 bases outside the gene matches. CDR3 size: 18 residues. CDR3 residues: CASSPPVDRRPNTGELFF. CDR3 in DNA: TGTGCCAGCAGTCCCCCCGTGGACAGGAGGCCCAACACCGGGGAGCTGTTTTTT.

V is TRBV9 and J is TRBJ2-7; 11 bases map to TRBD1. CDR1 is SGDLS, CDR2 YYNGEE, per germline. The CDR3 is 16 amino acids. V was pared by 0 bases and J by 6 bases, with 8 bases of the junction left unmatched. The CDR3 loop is CASSVESPGTGGEQYF. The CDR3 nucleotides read TGTGCCAGCAGCGTAGAGTCCCCCGGGACAGGGGGCGAGCAGTACTTC. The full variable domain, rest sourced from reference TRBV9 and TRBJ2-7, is DSGVTQTPKHLITATGQRVTLRCSPRSGDLSVYWYQQSLDQGLQFLIQYYNGEERAKGNILERFSAQQFPDLHSELNLSSLELGDSALYFCASSVESPGTGGEQYFGPGTRLTVT.

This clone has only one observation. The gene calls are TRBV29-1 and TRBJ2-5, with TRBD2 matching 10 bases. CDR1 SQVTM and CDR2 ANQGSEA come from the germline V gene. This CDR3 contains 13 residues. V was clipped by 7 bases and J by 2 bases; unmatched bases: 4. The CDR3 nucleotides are TGCAGCGCCCTACTAGCGGGGCAAGAGACCCAGTACTTC. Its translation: CSALLAGQETQYF.

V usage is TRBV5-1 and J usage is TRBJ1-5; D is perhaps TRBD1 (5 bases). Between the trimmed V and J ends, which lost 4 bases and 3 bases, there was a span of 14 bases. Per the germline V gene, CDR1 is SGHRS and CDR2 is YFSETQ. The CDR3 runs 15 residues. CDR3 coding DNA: TGCGCCAGCAGCCTGGACGACAGAAACAATCAGCCCCAGCATTTT. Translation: CASSLDDRNNQPQHF.

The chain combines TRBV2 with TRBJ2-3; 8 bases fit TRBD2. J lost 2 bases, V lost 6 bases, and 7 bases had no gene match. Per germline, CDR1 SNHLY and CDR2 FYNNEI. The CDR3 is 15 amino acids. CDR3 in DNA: TGTGCCAGCAGATACGAACTAGCGGTCACAGATACGCAGTATTTT. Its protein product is CASRYELAVTDTQYF. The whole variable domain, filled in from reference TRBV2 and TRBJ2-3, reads EPEVTQTPSHQVTQMGQEVILRCVPISNHLYFYWYRQILGQKVEFLVSFYNNEISEKSEIFDDQFSVERPDGSNFTLKIRSTKLEDSAMYFCASRYELAVTDTQYFGPGTRLTVL.

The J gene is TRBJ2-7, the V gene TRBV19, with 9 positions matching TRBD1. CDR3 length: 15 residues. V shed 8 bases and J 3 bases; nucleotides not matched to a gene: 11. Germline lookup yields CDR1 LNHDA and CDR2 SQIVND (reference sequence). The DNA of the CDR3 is TGTGCCAGTGGGTTGAGGGGACAGGGATTCTACGAGCAGTACTTC. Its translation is CASGLRGQGFYEQYF.

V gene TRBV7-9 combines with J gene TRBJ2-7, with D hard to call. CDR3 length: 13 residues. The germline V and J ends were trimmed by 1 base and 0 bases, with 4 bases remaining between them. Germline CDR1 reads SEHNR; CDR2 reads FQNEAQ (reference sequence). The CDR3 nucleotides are TGTGCCAGCAGCTTAGATCACTCCTACGAGCAGTACTTC. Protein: CASSLDHSYEQYF.

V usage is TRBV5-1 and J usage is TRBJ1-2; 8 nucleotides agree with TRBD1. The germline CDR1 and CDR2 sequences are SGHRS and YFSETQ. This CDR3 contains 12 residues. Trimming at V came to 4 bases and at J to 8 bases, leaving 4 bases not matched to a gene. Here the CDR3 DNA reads TGCGCCAGCAGCGAACCAGGGGGCGGCTACACCTTC. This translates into CASSEPGGGYTF.

The CDR3 reads CASSPDWNREKLFF. Here the CDR3 DNA reads TGTGCCAGCAGCCCTGACTGGAACCGGGAAAAACTGTTTTTT. This chain links TRBV5-4 with TRBJ1-4; D not resolved. CDR3 length: 14 amino acids. Deletions cut 4 bases from V and 8 bases from J, with 15 bases between. Germline V CDR1 and CDR2: SGHNT, YYREEE (reference sequence).

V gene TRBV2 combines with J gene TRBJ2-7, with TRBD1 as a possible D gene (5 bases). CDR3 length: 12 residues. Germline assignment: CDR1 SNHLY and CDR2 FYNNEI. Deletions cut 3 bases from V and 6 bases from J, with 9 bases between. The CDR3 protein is CASSEQGREQYF. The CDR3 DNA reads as TGTGCCAGCAGTGAGCAGGGTCGCGAGCAGTACTTC.

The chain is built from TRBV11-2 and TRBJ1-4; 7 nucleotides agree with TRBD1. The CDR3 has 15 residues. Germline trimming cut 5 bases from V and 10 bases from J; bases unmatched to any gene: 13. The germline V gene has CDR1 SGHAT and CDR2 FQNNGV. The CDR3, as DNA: TGTGCCAGCAGCGATGTATTAGGCCGGGACAGAAAACTGTTTTTT. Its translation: CASSDVLGRDRKLFF.

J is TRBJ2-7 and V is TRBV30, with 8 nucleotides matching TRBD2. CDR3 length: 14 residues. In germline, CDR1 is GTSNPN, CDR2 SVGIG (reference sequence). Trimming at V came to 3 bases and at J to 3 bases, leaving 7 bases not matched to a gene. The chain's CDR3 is CAWSAGRAIYEQYF. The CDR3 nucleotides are TGTGCCTGGAGCGCCGGGAGGGCCATCTACGAGCAGTACTTC.

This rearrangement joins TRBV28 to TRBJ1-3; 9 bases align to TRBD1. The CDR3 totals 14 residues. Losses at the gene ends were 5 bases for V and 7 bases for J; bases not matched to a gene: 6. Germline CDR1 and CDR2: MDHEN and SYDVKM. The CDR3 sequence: CASSPQGAMNTIYF. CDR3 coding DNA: TGTGCCAGCAGTCCACAGGGGGCTATGAACACCATATATTTT.